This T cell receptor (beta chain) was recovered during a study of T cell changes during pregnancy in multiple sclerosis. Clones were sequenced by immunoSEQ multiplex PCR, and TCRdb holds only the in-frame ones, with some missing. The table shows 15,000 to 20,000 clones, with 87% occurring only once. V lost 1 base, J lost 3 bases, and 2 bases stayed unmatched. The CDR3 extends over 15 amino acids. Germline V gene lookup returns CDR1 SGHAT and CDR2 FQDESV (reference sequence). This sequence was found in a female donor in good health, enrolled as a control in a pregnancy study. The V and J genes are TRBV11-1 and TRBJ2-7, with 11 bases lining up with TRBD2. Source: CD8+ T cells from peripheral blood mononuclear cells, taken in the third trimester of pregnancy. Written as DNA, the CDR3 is TGTGCCAGCAGCTTAGACCTAGCGGGAGGCTACGAGCAGTACTTC. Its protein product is CASSLDLAGGYEQYF.